This T cell receptor beta chain came from a study of blood T cell repertoires in COVID-19. Study context: Acute and convalescent COVID-19 samples came from the United States, Italy and Spain.

Authors' processing steps: Scientists estimated how many nucleated cells there were by amplifying reference gene primers. The method was immunoSEQ multiplex PCR; TCRdb's version includes in-frame clones alone and lacks a portion of them. The V and J calls and clone size come from that table; D and trimming were worked out from the DNA. Here the sample spans tens of thousands of clones, about 74% being singletons. Trimming took 6 bases from V and 2 from J; bases not matched to a gene: 8. Germline CDR1 and CDR2: KGHSH and LQKENI. CDR3 length equals 15 residues. This clonotype was sampled from a woman older than 75 with acute or convalescent COVID-19. The chain combines TRBV18 with TRBJ1-1, with 8 bases identical to TRBD1. The specimen was peripheral blood. The CDR3 bases are TGTGCCAGCTCCCAAGCCGGACAGGGAAACACTGAAGCTTTCTTT. Its translation is CASSQAGQGNTEAFF.